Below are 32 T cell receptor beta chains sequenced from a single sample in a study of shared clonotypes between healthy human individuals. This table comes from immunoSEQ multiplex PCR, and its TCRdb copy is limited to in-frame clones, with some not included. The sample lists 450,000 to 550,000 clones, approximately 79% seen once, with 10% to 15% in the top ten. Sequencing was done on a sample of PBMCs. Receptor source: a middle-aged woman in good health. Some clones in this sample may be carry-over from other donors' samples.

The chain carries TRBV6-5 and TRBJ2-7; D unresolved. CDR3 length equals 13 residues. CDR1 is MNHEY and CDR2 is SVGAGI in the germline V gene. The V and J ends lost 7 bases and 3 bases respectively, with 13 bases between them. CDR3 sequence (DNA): TGTGCCAGCACTCAAAGAAAGGGCTACGAGCAGTACTTC. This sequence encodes CASTQRKGYEQYF.

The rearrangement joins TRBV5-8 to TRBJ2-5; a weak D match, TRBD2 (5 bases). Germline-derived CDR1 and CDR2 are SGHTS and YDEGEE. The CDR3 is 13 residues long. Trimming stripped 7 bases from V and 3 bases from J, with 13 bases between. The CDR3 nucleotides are TGTGCCAGCGGCCTGGACTGGGAAGAGACCCAGTACTTC. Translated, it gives CASGLDWEETQYF. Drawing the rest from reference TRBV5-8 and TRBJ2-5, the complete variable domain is EAGVTQSPTHLIKTRGQQATLRCSPISGHTSVYWYQQALGLGLQFLLWYDEGEERNRGNFPPRFSGRQFPNYSSELNVNALELEDSALYLCASGLDWEETQYFGPGTRLLVL.

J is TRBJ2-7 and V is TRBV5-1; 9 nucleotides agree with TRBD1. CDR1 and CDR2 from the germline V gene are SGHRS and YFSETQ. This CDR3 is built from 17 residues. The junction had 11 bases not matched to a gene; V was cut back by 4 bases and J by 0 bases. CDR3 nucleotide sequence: TGCGCCAGCAGCCCGGGACAGGGATCGTCCAACTCCTACGAGCAGTACTTC. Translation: CASSPGQGSSNSYEQYF. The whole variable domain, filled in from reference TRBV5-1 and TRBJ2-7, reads KAGVTQTPRYLIKTRGQQVTLSCSPISGHRSVSWYQQTPGQGLQFLFEYFSETQRNKGNFPGRFSGRQFSNSRSEMNVSTLELGDSALYLCASSPGQGSSNSYEQYFGPGTRLTVT.

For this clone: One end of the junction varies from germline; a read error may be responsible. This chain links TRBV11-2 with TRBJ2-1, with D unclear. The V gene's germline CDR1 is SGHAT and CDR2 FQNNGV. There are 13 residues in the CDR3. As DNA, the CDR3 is TGTGCCAGCAGCTTAGGCTCCCACAATGAGCAGTTCTTC. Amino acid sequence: CASSLGSHNEQFF.

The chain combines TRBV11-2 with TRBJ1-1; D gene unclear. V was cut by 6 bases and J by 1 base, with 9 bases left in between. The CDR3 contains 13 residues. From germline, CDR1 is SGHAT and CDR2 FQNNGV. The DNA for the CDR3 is TGTGCCAGCAGTCAAGACCGGAACACTGAAGCTTTCTTT. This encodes CASSQDRNTEAFF.

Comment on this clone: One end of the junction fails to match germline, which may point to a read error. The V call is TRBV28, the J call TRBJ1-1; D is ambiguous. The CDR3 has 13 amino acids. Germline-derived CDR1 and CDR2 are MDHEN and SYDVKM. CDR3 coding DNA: TGTGCCAGCAGTATATGGACGGGCACTGAAGCTTTCTTT. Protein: CASSIWTGTEAFF.

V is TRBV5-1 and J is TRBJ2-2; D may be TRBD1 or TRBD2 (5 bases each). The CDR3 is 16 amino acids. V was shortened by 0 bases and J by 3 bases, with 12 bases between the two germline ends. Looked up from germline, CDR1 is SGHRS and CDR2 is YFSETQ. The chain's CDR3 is CASSLDRGFHTGELFF. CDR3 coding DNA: TGCGCCAGCAGCTTGGATCGGGGCTTTCACACCGGGGAGCTGTTTTTT.

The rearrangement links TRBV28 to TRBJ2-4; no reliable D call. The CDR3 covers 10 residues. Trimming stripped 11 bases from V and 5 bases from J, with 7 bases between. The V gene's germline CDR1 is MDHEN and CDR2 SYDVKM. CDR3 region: CALDQNIQYF. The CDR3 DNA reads TGTGCCCTAGACCAAAACATTCAGTACTTC.

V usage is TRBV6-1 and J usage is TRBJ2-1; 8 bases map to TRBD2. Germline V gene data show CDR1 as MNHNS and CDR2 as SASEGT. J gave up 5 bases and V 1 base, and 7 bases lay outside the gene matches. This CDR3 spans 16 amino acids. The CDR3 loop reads CASSEGLLAGNNEQFF. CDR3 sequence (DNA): TGTGCCAGCAGTGAAGGGTTGCTAGCGGGTAACAATGAGCAGTTCTTC.

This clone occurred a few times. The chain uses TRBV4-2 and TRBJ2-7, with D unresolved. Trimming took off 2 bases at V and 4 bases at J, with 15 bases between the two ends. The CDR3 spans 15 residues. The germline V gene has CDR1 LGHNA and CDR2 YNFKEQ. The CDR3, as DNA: TGTGCCAGCAGCCAACGCTCAGCCGGAGATTACGAGCAGTACTTC. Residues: CASSQRSAGDYEQYF.

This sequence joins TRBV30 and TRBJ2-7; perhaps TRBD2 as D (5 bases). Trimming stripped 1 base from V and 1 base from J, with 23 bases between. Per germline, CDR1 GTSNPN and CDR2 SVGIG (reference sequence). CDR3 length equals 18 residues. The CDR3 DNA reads TGTGCCTGGAGTGGTCTCTCCCCAACTACAAGCGGTTCCTACGAGCAGTACTTC. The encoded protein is CAWSGLSPTTSGSYEQYF.

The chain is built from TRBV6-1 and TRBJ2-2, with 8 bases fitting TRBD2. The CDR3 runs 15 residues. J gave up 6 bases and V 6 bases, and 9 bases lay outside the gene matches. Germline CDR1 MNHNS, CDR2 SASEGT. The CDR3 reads CASRADLAGSGELFF. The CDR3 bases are TGTGCCAGCAGGGCGGATTTAGCGGGGTCCGGGGAGCTGTTTTTT.

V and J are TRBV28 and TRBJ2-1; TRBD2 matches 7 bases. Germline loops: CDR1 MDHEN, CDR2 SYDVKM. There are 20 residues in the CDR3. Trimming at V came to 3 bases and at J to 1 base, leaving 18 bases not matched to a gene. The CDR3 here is CASSLSRPAIQRGSYNEQFF. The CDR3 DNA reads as TGTGCCAGCAGTTTGTCGAGGCCCGCCATCCAGCGGGGATCCTACAATGAGCAGTTCTTC. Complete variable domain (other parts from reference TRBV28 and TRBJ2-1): DVKVTQSSRYLVKRTGEKVFLECVQDMDHENMFWYRQDPGLGLRLIYFSYDVKMKEKGDIPEGYSVSREKKERFSLILESASTNQTSMYLCASSLSRPAIQRGSYNEQFFGPGTRLTVL.

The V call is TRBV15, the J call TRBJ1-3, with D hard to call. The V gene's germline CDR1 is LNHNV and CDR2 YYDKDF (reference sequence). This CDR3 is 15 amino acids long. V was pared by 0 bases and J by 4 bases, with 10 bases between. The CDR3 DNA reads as TGTGCCACCAGCAGAGACAGAGGCTTCGGAAACACCATATATTTT. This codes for CATSRDRGFGNTIYF.

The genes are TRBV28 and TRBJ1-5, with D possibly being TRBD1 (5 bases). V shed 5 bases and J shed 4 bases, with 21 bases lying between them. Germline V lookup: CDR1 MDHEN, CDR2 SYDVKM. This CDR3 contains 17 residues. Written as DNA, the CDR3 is TGTGCCAGCAGTCTGAGGGGAAGCAGGTCCCTGAATCAGCCCCAGCATTTT. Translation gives CASSLRGSRSLNQPQHF.

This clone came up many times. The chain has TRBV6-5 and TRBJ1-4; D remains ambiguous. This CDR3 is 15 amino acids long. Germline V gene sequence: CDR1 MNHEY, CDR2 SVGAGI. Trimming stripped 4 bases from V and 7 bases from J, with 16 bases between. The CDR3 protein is CASSSHLAGSEKLFF. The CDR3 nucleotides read TGTGCCAGCAGTTCTCACTTAGCGGGGTCTGAAAAACTGTTTTTT.

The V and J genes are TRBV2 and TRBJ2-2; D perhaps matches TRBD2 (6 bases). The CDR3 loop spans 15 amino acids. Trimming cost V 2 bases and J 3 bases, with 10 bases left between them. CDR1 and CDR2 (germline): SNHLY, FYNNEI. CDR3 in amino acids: CASSETGTDTGELFF. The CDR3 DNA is TGTGCCAGCAGTGAAACCGGGACTGACACCGGGGAGCTGTTTTTT. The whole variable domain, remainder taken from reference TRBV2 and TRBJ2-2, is EPEVTQTPSHQVTQMGQEVILRCVPISNHLYFYWYRQILGQKVEFLVSFYNNEISEKSEIFDDQFSVERPDGSNFTLKIRSTKLEDSAMYFCASSETGTDTGELFFGEGSRLTVL.

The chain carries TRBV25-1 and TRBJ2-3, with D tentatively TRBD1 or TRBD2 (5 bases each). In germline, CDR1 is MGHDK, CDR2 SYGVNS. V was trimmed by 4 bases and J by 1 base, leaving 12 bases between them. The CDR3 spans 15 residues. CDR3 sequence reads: CASSAGPWGTDTQYF. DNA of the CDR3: TGTGCCAGCAGTGCGGGACCTTGGGGCACAGATACGCAGTATTTT.

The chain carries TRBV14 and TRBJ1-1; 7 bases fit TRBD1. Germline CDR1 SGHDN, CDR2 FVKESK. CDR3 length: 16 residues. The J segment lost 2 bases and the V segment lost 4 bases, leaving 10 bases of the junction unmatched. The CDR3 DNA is TGTGCCAGCAGCCCCAGACAGGGAGTAGATAACACTGAAGCTTTCTTT. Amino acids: CASSPRQGVDNTEAFF.

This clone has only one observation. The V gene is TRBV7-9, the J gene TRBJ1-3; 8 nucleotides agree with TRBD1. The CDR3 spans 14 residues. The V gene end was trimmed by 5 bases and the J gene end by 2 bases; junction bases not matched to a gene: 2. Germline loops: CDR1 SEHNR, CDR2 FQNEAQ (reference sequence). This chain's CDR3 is CASSKQGAGNTIYF. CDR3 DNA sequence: TGTGCCAGCAGCAAACAGGGGGCTGGAAACACCATATATTTT. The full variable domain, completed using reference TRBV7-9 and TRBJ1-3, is DTGVSQNPRHKITKRGQNVTFRCDPISEHNRLYWYRQTLGQGPEFLTYFQNEAQLEKSRLLSDRFSAERPKGSFSTLEIQRTEQGDSAMYLCASSKQGAGNTIYFGEGSWLTVV.

The CDR3 nucleotides read TGTGCCTCTATCCCCAGCGGGAGGACAGATACGCAGTATTTT. Encoded protein: CASIPSGRTDTQYF. This chain joins TRBV6-1 and TRBJ2-3; 9 bases line up with TRBD2. Germline assignment: CDR1 MNHNS and CDR2 SASEGT. The V gene end was trimmed by 11 bases and the J gene end by 3 bases; junction bases not matched to a gene: 9. The CDR3 contains 14 residues.

CDR3 nucleotides: TGTGCCAGCAGGGGACTAGCGGCATCCCCGTTCGATCAAGAGACCCAGTACTTC. Protein sequence: CASRGLAASPFDQETQYF. The chain uses TRBV7-6 and TRBJ2-5; 11 bases map to TRBD2. Germline V CDR1 and CDR2: SGHVS, FNYEAQ. V gave up 6 bases and J gave up 2 bases; unmatched junction bases: 14. This CDR3 has 18 residues.

The CDR3 sequence: CASSFTTGGSGKLFF. The DNA for the CDR3 is TGTGCCAGCAGCTTTACGACCGGGGGGTCGGGAAAACTGTTTTTT. The V and J genes are TRBV7-9 and TRBJ1-4; tentatively, D is TRBD1 (5 bases). Germline V gives CDR1 SEHNR, CDR2 FQNEAQ (reference sequence). The CDR3 covers 15 residues. The V gene lost 3 bases and the J gene lost 10 bases, with 18 bases spanning the gap.

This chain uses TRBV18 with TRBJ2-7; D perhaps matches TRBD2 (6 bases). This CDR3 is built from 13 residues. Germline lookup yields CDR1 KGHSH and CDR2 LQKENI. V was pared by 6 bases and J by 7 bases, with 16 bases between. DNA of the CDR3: TGTGCCAGCTCTCGGGGGTCGGCCCCAGAGCAGTACTTC. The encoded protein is CASSRGSAPEQYF.

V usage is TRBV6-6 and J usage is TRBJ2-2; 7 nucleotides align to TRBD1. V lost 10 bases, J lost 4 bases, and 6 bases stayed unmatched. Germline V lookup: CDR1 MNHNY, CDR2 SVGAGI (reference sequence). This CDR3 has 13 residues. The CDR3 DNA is TGTGCCACAGGACAGGTGATCACCGGGGAGCTGTTTTTT. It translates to CATGQVITGELFF.

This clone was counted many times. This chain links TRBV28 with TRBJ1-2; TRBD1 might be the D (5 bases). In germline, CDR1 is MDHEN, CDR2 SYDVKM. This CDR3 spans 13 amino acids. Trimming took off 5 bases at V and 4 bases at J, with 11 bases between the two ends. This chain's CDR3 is CASSTQASYGYTF. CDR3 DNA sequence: TGTGCCAGCAGTACACAGGCGAGCTATGGCTACACCTTC.

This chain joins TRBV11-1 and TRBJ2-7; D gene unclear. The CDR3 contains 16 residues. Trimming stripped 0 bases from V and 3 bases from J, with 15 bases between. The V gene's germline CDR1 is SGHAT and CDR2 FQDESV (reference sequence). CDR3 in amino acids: CASSLAGTQAYYEQYF. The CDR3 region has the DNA TGTGCCAGCAGCTTAGCGGGCACGCAGGCTTACTACGAGCAGTACTTC.

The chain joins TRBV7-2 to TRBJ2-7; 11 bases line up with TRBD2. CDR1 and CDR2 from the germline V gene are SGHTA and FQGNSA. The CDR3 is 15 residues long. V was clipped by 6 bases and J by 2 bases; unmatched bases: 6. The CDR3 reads CASSSPTSGTYEQYF. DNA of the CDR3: TGTGCCAGCAGTTCGCCGACTAGCGGGACCTACGAGCAGTACTTC.

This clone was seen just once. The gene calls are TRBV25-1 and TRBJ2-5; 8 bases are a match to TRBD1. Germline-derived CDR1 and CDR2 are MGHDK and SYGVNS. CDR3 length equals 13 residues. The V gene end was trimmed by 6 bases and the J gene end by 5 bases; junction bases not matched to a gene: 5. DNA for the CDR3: TGTGCCAGCAGGTCAGGGGGCTATGAGACCCAGTACTTC. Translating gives CASRSGGYETQYF.

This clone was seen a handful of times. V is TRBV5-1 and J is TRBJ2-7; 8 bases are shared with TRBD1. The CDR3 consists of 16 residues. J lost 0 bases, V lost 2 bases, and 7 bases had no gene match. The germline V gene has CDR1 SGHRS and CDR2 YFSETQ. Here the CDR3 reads CASSLDGQGYSYEQYF. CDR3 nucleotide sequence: TGCGCCAGCAGCTTAGACGGACAGGGTTACTCCTACGAGCAGTACTTC.

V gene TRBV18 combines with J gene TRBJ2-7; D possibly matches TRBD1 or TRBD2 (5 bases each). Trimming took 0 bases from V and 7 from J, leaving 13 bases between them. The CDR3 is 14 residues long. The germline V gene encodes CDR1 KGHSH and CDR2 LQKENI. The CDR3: CASSPPEGMGEQYF. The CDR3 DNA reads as TGTGCCAGCTCACCACCTGAGGGGATGGGTGAGCAGTACTTC.

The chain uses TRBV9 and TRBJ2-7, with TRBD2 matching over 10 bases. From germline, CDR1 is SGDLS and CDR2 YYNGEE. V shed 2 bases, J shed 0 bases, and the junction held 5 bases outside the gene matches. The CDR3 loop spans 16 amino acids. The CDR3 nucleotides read TGTGCCAGCAGCGTGGATAGCGGGAGGAGCTCCTACGAGCAGTACTTC. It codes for CASSVDSGRSSYEQYF.